This T cell receptor beta chain was observed in a study of blood T cell repertoires in COVID-19. Looking at the study overall: Acute-phase and convalescent COVID-19 samples originated in the United States, Italy and Spain. PBMCs, B-cell-depleted T cells, or T cells provided the cDNA or gDNA that made up the material.

V lost 4 bases and J lost 4; bases outside the gene matches: 8. Germline CDR1 GTSNPN, CDR2 SVGIG (reference sequence). This CDR3 comprises 14 residues. Seattle participants joined during active infection and were tracked over time. Authors' analysis steps: Reference gene primer amplification gave estimated nucleated cell counts. Sequenced by immunoSEQ multiplex PCR; TCRdb stores in-frame clones only, minus some. V and J calls and clone size follow that table, whereas D and trimming were derived from the DNA. The table has 300,000 to 350,000 clones, roughly 90% seen once. This sequence originates from a woman in her twenties or thirties with COVID-19, enrolled during active disease. Sequenced sample: peripheral blood. V gene TRBV30 combines with J gene TRBJ2-5; 8 bases agree with TRBD1. CDR3 nucleotides: TGTGCCTGGATACCAGGGGGCGTAGGAGAGACCCAGTACTTC. Its protein is CAWIPGGVGETQYF.